The 15 T cell receptor beta chains reported below all come from one sample, sequenced in a study of identical twins. One entry per CDR3 protein, called by TCRdb with MiXCR from the 5' RACE reads. The data contain hundreds of thousands of distinct CDR3 sequences, less than 25% of them singletons. These same records also appear under a second study, on T cells expressing NK-cell markers.

Input material: CD4+ T cells sorted from blood. These receptors came from a woman aged 18-35 years in good health.

This clonotype has more than one count but fewer than ten. This chain links TRBV12-5 with TRBJ2-5, with TRBD1 matching over 8 bases. J gave up 1 base and V 6 bases, and 4 bases lay outside the gene matches. This CDR3 has 14 residues. CDR1 and CDR2 from the germline V gene are LGHNT and FRNRAP. The CDR3 bases are TGTGCTAGTGGCTACGGGACAGGCCAAGAGACCCAGTACTTC. Encoded protein: CASGYGTGQETQYF. The variable domain in full, completed from reference TRBV12-5 and TRBJ2-5, reads DARVTQTPRHKVTEMGQEVTMRCQPILGHNTVFWYRQTMMQGLELLAYFRNRAPLDDSGMPKDRFSAEMPDATLATLKIQPSEPRDSAVYFCASGYGTGQETQYFGPGTRLLVL.

This chain uses TRBV7-8 with TRBJ2-6; the D is unclear. Trimming removed 1 base at V and 4 bases at J, with 11 bases between. There are 16 residues in the CDR3. CDR1 SGHVS and CDR2 FQNEAQ come from the germline V gene. Here the CDR3 reads CASSLVVGAGANVLTF. In DNA form, the CDR3 reads TGTGCCAGCAGCTTAGTTGTTGGAGCCGGGGCCAACGTCCTGACTTTC.

J is TRBJ1-6 and V is TRBV5-4, with a possible D match to TRBD1 (6 bases). Between the trimmed V and J ends, which lost 0 bases and 7 bases, there was a span of 14 bases. The CDR3 spans 16 residues. The germline CDR1 and CDR2 sequences are SGHNT and YYREEE (reference sequence). The CDR3 loop is CASSLGTELPNSPLHF. CDR3 coding DNA: TGTGCCAGCAGCTTGGGGACAGAACTCCCGAATTCACCCCTCCACTTT.

V gene TRBV10-2 combines with J gene TRBJ2-7, with D unclear. CDR3 length: 13 amino acids. Germline assignment: CDR1 WSHSY and CDR2 SAAADI. Trimming took 4 bases from V and 1 from J, leaving 8 bases between them. The CDR3 region has the DNA TGCGCCAGCAGTGGATTGGGGTCCTACGAGCAGTACTTC. This translates into CASSGLGSYEQYF.

This clonotype has just a few counts. CDR3 in DNA: TGTGCCAGCAGCCCTACCCGATATGGGAGTGAAAAACTGTTTTTT. It is translated as CASSPTRYGSEKLFF. The genes are TRBV7-2 and TRBJ1-4, with D hard to call. V was shortened by 5 bases and J by 7 bases, with 17 bases between the two germline ends. In germline, CDR1 is SGHTA, CDR2 FQGNSA. The CDR3 runs to 15 residues.

V is TRBV5-6 and J is TRBJ1-5; D call uncertain. Germline V gene data show CDR1 as SGHDT and CDR2 as YYEEEE. The CDR3 sequence is 15 residues long. Trimming stripped 4 bases from V and 3 bases from J, with 14 bases between. The CDR3 sequence is CASSPRALPNQPQHF. CDR3 in DNA: TGTGCCAGCAGCCCACGGGCCTTACCCAATCAGCCCCAGCATTTT.

This clonotype came up a few times. The rearrangement joins TRBV7-2 to TRBJ2-1, with 7 nucleotides matching TRBD1. Germline V gene sequence: CDR1 SGHTA, CDR2 FQGNSA. The junction had 4 bases not matched to a gene; V was cut back by 5 bases and J by 0 bases. CDR3 size: 15 residues. The CDR3, as DNA: TGTGCCAGCAGCGAACAGGGGTTCTCCTACAATGAGCAGTTCTTC. Translating gives CASSEQGFSYNEQFF.

This clonotype has more than one count but fewer than ten. The CDR3 here is CASSLRLAGNYEQYF. The CDR3, as DNA: TGTGCCAGCAGCTTAAGACTAGCGGGGAACTACGAGCAGTACTTC. The genes are TRBV7-2 and TRBJ2-7, with 11 bases identical to TRBD2. The J segment lost 3 bases and the V segment lost 2 bases, leaving 3 bases of the junction unmatched. Germline values: CDR1 SGHTA, CDR2 FQGNSA. There are 15 residues in the CDR3.

V is TRBV7-2 and J is TRBJ2-1, with 11 bases identical to TRBD2. The CDR3 runs 14 residues. V gave up 5 bases and J gave up 7 bases; unmatched junction bases: 4. Germline-derived CDR1 and CDR2 are SGHTA and FQGNSA. This CDR3 is CASSHLAGGNEQFF. DNA for the CDR3: TGTGCCAGCAGCCACCTAGCGGGGGGAAATGAGCAGTTCTTC.

This clonotype was counted only a few times. The rearrangement uses TRBV27 and TRBJ2-7; D may be TRBD2 (6 bases). This CDR3 is built from 14 residues. The V gene lost 6 bases and the J gene lost 2 bases, with 14 bases spanning the gap. Germline V gene lookup returns CDR1 MNHEY and CDR2 SMNVEV (reference sequence). The CDR3 sequence: CASRRPGLTYEQYF. CDR3 in DNA: TGTGCCAGCAGACGGCCGGGACTCACCTACGAGCAGTACTTC.

The table lists this clonotype with a few counts. The rearrangement links TRBV29-1 to TRBJ2-2; D possibly corresponds to TRBD2 (6 bases). The ends were cut back, 6 bases at V and 1 base at J, with 15 bases in the middle. The CDR3 sequence is 15 residues long. Germline CDR1 is SQVTM and CDR2 is ANQGSEA. The DNA for the CDR3 is TGCAGCGTCCTTAGGGGACTCCTGAACACCGGGGAGCTGTTTTTT. It translates to CSVLRGLLNTGELFF.

In DNA, the CDR3 is TGCAGTGCCCCTCTGGGGGGCAGGGGTACGCAGTATTTT. Protein: CSAPLGGRGTQYF. The chain is built from TRBV20-1 and TRBJ2-3; D assignment may be TRBD1 or TRBD2 (6 bases each). V lost 6 bases and J lost 8, with 18 bases in between. The CDR3 sequence is 13 residues long. Germline CDR1 is DFQATT and CDR2 is SNEGSKA (reference sequence).

There are a few counts of this clonotype. The J gene is TRBJ2-1, the V gene TRBV11-3, with a tentative D call TRBD1 (6 bases). Trimming removed 5 bases at V and 3 bases at J, with 17 bases between. The CDR3 consists of 16 residues. Per the germline V gene, CDR1 is SGHNT and CDR2 is YENEEA. In nucleotides, the CDR3 is TGTGCCAGCAGCCCCACTCCGGGACAAAACTACAATGAGCAGTTCTTC. The encoded protein is CASSPTPGQNYNEQFF.

The sample holds a few counts of this clonotype. V and J are TRBV12-3 or TRBV12-4 and TRBJ1-1, with no clear D. This CDR3 has 11 residues. V lost 6 bases, J lost 11 bases, and 13 bases lay in between. The CDR3 loop is CASSEVNKAFF. As DNA, the CDR3 is TGTGCCAGCAGCGAAGTCAACAAGGCTTTCTTT.

This clonotype has a handful of counts. This chain uses TRBV29-1 with TRBJ2-3; TRBD2 might be the D (5 bases). The CDR3 loop spans 15 amino acids. Germline V lookup: CDR1 SQVTM, CDR2 ANQGSEA. The ends were cut back, 3 bases at V and 0 bases at J, with 13 bases in the middle. This chain's CDR3 is CSVDAGSTSTDTQYF. CDR3 nucleotides: TGCAGCGTTGACGCGGGTAGCACCAGCACAGATACGCAGTATTTT.